The rows below give T cell receptor beta chains drawn from one sample of a study of persistence of HIV-infected CD4 T cells. These TCRs' antigens remain unknown. Clones were sequenced by immunoSEQ multiplex PCR, and TCRdb holds only the in-frame ones, with some missing. The sample includes 30,000 to 45,000 clones, approximately 78% of them seen just once. Sequenced material: cultured CD4+ T cells from PBMCs, taken from a patient who received antiretroviral therapy. The source of these receptors is an adult with HIV. The donor label of this sample is uncertain. The CDR3 runs from the conserved cysteine through the conserved F or W. The D gene is left open where the match is weak. Size values are once, few and many counts, or a class for expanded clones, and some rows have none.

v_call	j_call	clone_size	d_call	cdr3_aa	cdr3_nt
TRBV19	TRBJ1-5	few	-	CASSAGLRLYQPQHF	TGTGCCAGTAGTGCGGGACTTCGGCTGTATCAGCCCCAGCATTTT
TRBV2	TRBJ2-1	-	TRBD1	CASSEQRTGNNEQFF	TGTGCCAGCAGTGAGCAGAGGACAGGAAACAATGAGCAGTTCTTC
TRBV19	TRBJ1-2	-	-	CASSVGPTRPYGYTF	TGTGCCAGTAGTGTGGGCCCTACTCGCCCCTATGGCTACACCTTC
TRBV29-1	TRBJ2-3	-	-	CSVNSGGTDTQYF	TGCAGCGTTAACTCAGGGGGCACAGATACGCAGTATTTT
TRBV15	TRBJ1-5	-	-	CATSRGGGNQPQHF	TGTGCCACCAGCAGAGGAGGGGGCAATCAGCCCCAGCATTTT
TRBV6-5	TRBJ1-3	-	-	CASPTRGEVGNTIYF	TGTGCCAGCCCGACGAGGGGCGAGGTTGGAAACACCATATATTTT
TRBV30	TRBJ2-5	-	-	CASRQQGETQYF	TGTGCCTCTCGACAGCAGGGAGAGACCCAGTACTTC
TRBV9	TRBJ2-3	-	TRBD2	CASSPISGGADTQYF	TGTGCCAGCAGCCCAATTAGCGGGGGGGCCGATACGCAGTATTTT
TRBV6-2/TRBV6-3	TRBJ2-3	-	-	CASSRRAGPRTQYF	TGTGCCAGCAGTCGGCGGGCCGGCCCTCGTACGCAGTATTTT
TRBV10-2	TRBJ2-3	-	-	CASSDFTDTQYF	TGCGCCAGCAGTGACTTCACAGATACGCAGTATTTT
TRBV4-1	TRBJ2-5	-	-	CASSFEGQETQYF	TGCGCCAGCAGCTTTGAGGGGCAAGAGACCCAGTACTTC
TRBV5-4	TRBJ1-1	-	-	CASSKGQSHNTEAFF	TGTGCCAGCAGCAAAGGACAGTCTCACAACACTGAAGCTTTCTTT
TRBV5-1	TRBJ2-7	-	TRBD1	CASSFTYDRGIGEQYF	TGCGCCAGCAGCTTTACTTATGACAGGGGAATAGGAGAGCAGTACTTC
TRBV10-3	TRBJ2-2	few	TRBD2	CAISESTSGTGELFF	TGTGCCATCAGTGAGTCCACTAGCGGCACCGGGGAGCTGTTTTTT
TRBV2	TRBJ2-2	-	TRBD2	CASSLTSGVTGELFF	TGTGCCAGCAGCCTAACTAGCGGGGTTACCGGGGAGCTGTTTTTT
TRBV10-1	TRBJ2-2	-	TRBD1	CASSGTGLTGELFF	TGCGCCAGCAGTGGGACAGGGTTAACCGGGGAGCTGTTTTTT
TRBV2	TRBJ1-2	-	-	CASSHTYRDGYTF	TGTGCCAGCAGTCATACGTACAGGGATGGCTACACCTTC
TRBV10-2	TRBJ1-2	once	-	CASSEGRDYGYTF	TGCGCCAGCAGTGAAGGCAGGGACTATGGCTACACCTTC
TRBV6-4	TRBJ1-2	-	TRBD1	CASSADRGGGYTF	TGTGCCAGCAGTGCGGACAGGGGAGGTGGCTACACCTTC
TRBV30	TRBJ1-1	-	-	CAWSRGWDTEAFF	TGTGCCTGGAGTCGGGGCTGGGACACTGAAGCTTTCTTT
TRBV29-1	TRBJ1-2	-	-	CSAWTRNQGYTF	TGCAGCGCCTGGACAAGGAATCAAGGCTACACCTTC
TRBV5-1	TRBJ1-3	-	-	CASSLVGETGNTIYF	TGCGCCAGCAGCTTGGTGGGCGAGACTGGAAACACCATATATTTT
TRBV27	TRBJ2-7	-	TRBD2	CASMAVRGGTYEQYF	TGTGCCAGCATGGCCGTTCGCGGGGGAACCTACGAGCAGTACTTC
TRBV6-5	TRBJ1-1	-	-	CASSYGGNNGEAFF	TGTGCCAGCAGTTACGGGGGGAATAACGGGGAAGCTTTCTTT
TRBV6-2/TRBV6-3	TRBJ1-2	once	-	CASSAGRGRQQQLDGYTF	TGTGCCAGCAGTGCGGGGCGGGGGAGACAGCAGCAACTAGATGGCTACACCTTC
TRBV15	TRBJ1-2	-	-	CATSTGKNYGYTF	TGTGCCACCAGCACGGGGAAGAACTATGGCTACACCTTC
TRBV6-1	TRBJ2-7	-	TRBD1	CASSEGTARYEQYF	TGTGCCAGCAGTGAGGGGACAGCGCGCTACGAGCAGTACTTC
TRBV10-3	TRBJ1-5	-	-	CAISGSGDNQPQHF	TGTGCCATCAGTGGATCAGGGGACAATCAGCCCCAGCATTTT
TRBV4-1	TRBJ1-4	once	-	CASSQARTRMEEKLFF	TGCGCCAGCAGCCAAGCCCGGACCCGGATGGAGGAAAAACTGTTTTTT
TRBV19	TRBJ2-3	-	-	CAVGGGVGTDTQYF	TGTGCCGTGGGAGGAGGGGTCGGCACAGATACGCAGTATTTT
TRBV7-9	TRBJ1-1	-	TRBD1	CASSVLGTGNTEAFF	TGTGCCAGCAGCGTACTTGGGACAGGGAACACTGAAGCTTTCTTT
TRBV19	TRBJ2-1	-	TRBD2	CASRELAGVEQFF	TGTGCCAGTAGGGAACTAGCGGGGGTTGAGCAGTTCTTC
TRBV28	TRBJ2-1	-	-	CASSLRRDLRQFF	TGTGCCAGCAGTTTACGCAGGGATCTTCGGCAGTTCTTC
TRBV18	TRBJ2-1	-	-	CASSPTREVRNEQFF	TGTGCCAGCTCACCGACCAGGGAGGTTCGCAATGAGCAGTTCTTC
TRBV7-3	TRBJ2-1	-	-	CASSLMAGSDNEQFF	TGTGCCAGCAGCTTAATGGCAGGGTCCGACAATGAGCAGTTCTTC
TRBV5-4	TRBJ2-6	-	-	CASSLSETGRSGANVLTF	TGTGCCAGCAGCTTGTCCGAGACAGGCCGCTCTGGGGCCAACGTCCTGACTTTC
TRBV29-1	TRBJ1-2	-	-	CSVGEWGGLGGYTF	TGCAGCGTTGGGGAATGGGGGGGTTTGGGTGGCTACACCTTC
TRBV20-1	TRBJ1-6	-	-	CSASLGRGSYNSPLHF	TGCAGTGCTAGTCTTGGTAGGGGTTCCTATAATTCACCCCTCCACTTT
TRBV6-2/TRBV6-3	TRBJ2-2	-	-	CASSYSPPFTGELFF	TGTGCCAGCAGTTACTCTCCGCCCTTCACCGGGGAGCTGTTTTTT
TRBV6-5	TRBJ1-5	-	TRBD1	CASTGAAGNQPQHF	TGTGCCAGTACAGGGGCCGCGGGCAATCAGCCCCAGCATTTT
TRBV2	TRBJ2-3	-	-	CASSRGYRDTQYF	TGTGCCAGCTCGAGGGGCTACAGAGATACGCAGTATTTT
TRBV5-4	TRBJ1-6	-	-	CASSRLVSSYNSPLHF	TGTGCCAGCAGCCGCCTCGTGAGCTCCTATAATTCACCCCTCCACTTT
TRBV19	TRBJ1-1	few	TRBD1	CASSTNRGDRAEAFF	TGTGCCAGTAGTACCAACAGGGGCGATAGGGCTGAAGCTTTCTTT
TRBV1	TRBJ2-5	-	-	CTSSLGSGPQETQYF	TGCACCAGCAGCCTGGGGAGCGGACCACAAGAGACCCAGTACTTC
TRBV6-5	TRBJ2-1	-	-	CASRGAADYNEQFF	TGTGCCAGCCGAGGGGCTGCCGATTACAATGAGCAGTTCTTC
TRBV25-1	TRBJ2-3	-	-	CASSESYHTDTQYF	TGTGCCAGCAGTGAATCTTACCACACAGATACGCAGTATTTT
TRBV6-5	TRBJ1-1	-	-	CASSYGEGGEAFF	TGTGCCAGCAGTTACGGGGAGGGGGGTGAAGCTTTCTTT
TRBV18	TRBJ1-6	-	-	CASSPRTQDNSPLHF	TGTGCCAGCTCACCAAGGACTCAGGATAATTCACCCCTCCACTTT
TRBV10-1	TRBJ1-1	few	-	CASSFGFTEAFF	TGCGCCAGCAGTTTTGGGTTCACTGAAGCTTTCTTT
TRBV5-1	TRBJ1-6	-	-	CASSPGSQESPLHF	TGCGCCAGCAGCCCAGGCAGCCAGGAGTCACCCCTCCACTTT
TRBV6-6	TRBJ1-6	few	-	CASSYLPPGMGSYNSPLHF	TGTGCCAGCAGCTATCTGCCCCCAGGGATGGGCTCCTATAATTCACCCCTCCACTTT
TRBV7-9	TRBJ1-5	few	-	CASSLKGDYQPQHF	TGTGCCAGCAGCTTAAAAGGGGACTATCAGCCCCAGCATTTT
TRBV5-4	TRBJ1-1	-	-	CASSSSPTGNTEAFF	TGTGCCAGCAGCTCTTCCCCGACAGGGAACACTGAAGCTTTCTTT
TRBV5-1	TRBJ2-1	-	-	CASSAGPRGSNEQFF	TGCGCCAGCAGCGCGGGACCTCGGGGGTCCAATGAGCAGTTCTTC
TRBV2	TRBJ1-2	-	TRBD1	CASSKDRGLNYGYTF	TGTGCCAGCAGTAAAGACAGGGGGCTTAACTATGGCTACACCTTC